The entry that follows covers one TCR beta chain sequence. TCRdb's table, derived via immunoSEQ multiplex PCR, lists solely in-frame clones and lacks some. The table shows 150,000 or so clones, with around 87% occurring only once. The sample is drawn from a study of blood T cell repertoires in COVID-19. Germline-derived CDR1 and CDR2 are SGHAT and FQNNGV. V was trimmed by 1 base and J by 3 bases, leaving 9 bases between them. CDR3 size: 15 residues. V is TRBV11-2 and J is TRBJ1-4; D gene uncertain. The sample taken for sequencing was PBMCs or T cells enriched from blood (not recorded which). This receptor was identified in a woman aged 25-40 years with acute COVID-19. The CDR3 DNA sequence: TGTGCCAGCAGCTTAGGTGGCATTCCTAATGAAAAACTGTTTTTT. Its translation: CASSLGGIPNEKLFF. Using reference TRBV11-2 and TRBJ1-4 for the parts outside the CDR3, the full variable domain is EAGVAQSPRYKIIEKRQSVAFWCNPISGHATLYWYQQILGQGPKLLIQFQNNGVVDDSQLPKDRFSAERLKGVDSTLKIQPAKLEDSAVYLCASSLGGIPNEKLFFGSGTQLSVL.